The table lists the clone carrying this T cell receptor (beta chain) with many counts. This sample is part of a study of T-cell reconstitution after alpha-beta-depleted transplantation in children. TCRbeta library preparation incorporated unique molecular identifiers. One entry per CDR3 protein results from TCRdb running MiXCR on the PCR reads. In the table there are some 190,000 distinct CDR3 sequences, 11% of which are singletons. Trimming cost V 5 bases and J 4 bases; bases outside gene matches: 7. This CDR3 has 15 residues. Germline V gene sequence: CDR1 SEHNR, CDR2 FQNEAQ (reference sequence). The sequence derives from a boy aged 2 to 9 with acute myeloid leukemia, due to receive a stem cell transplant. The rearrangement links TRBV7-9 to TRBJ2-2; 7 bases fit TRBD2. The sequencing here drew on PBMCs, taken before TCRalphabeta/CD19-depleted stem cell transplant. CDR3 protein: CASSQSGTITGELFF. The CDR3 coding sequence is TGTGCCAGCAGCCAAAGCGGGACTATCACCGGGGAGCTGTTTTTT.